One sample yielded the 17 T cell receptor beta chains listed below, sequenced in a study of blood T cells in healthy people across ages. A sample-barcoded 5' primer and a J-beta primer mix were used in a second PCR of roughly 7 to 12 cycles. From the 5' RACE reads, TCRdb called clonotypes with MiXCR, one entry per CDR3 protein. The repertoire includes around 900,000 distinct CDR3 sequences, approximately 50% of them detected once, and over 20% sits in the top ten. Sequencing was done on a sample of blood. The receptor source for this set is a woman in her sixties in good health.

This clonotype was counted a single time. V usage is TRBV11-2 and J usage is TRBJ2-3; 10 bases are a match to TRBD2. Germline CDR1 is SGHAT and CDR2 is FQNNGV. The trim removed 8 bases at V and 1 base at J, leaving 9 bases unmatched. The CDR3 spans 16 residues. The CDR3 DNA follows: TGTGCCAGCGGCCCCCAGCGGGAGGGTGGCACAGATACGCAGTATTTT. Its translation: CASGPQREGGTDTQYF.

CDR3 amino acids: CASSPGGGQGFPDTQYF. DNA for the CDR3: TGTGCCAGCAGCCCAGGGGGGGGACAGGGTTTCCCAGATACGCAGTATTTT. The chain recombines TRBV7-8 with TRBJ2-3; TRBD1 aligns across 9 bases. Looked up from germline, CDR1 is SGHVS and CDR2 is FQNEAQ. The CDR3 consists of 17 residues. Unmatched junction bases numbered 13, after V lost 5 bases and J lost 4 bases.

This chain uses TRBV12-3 or TRBV12-4 with TRBJ2-7; D ambiguous. The V end lost 1 base, the J end lost 5 bases, and 12 bases lay between the germline ends. CDR3 length: 14 residues. The DNA for the CDR3 is TGTGCCAGCAGTTTAGAGAGATTTAAGAACGAGCAGTACTTC. Protein sequence: CASSLERFKNEQYF.

The gene calls are TRBV6-5 and TRBJ2-7; D is undetermined. The end of the DNA fits TRBJ2-5 better, so the J call may be wrong. This CDR3 has 16 amino acids. Germline CDR1 reads MNHEY; CDR2 reads SVGAGI. CDR3 coding DNA: TGTGCCAGCAGTTATGGATCTTGGGTGCGGCAGGAGACCCAGTACTTC. The encoded protein is CASSYGSWVRQETQYF.

The chain employs TRBV24-1 and TRBJ2-3, with D perhaps TRBD1 or TRBD2 (5 bases each). CDR3 size: 14 residues. V lost 12 bases to trimming and J lost 0 bases, with 15 bases between them. CDR1 is KGHDR, CDR2 SFDVKD, per germline. CDR3 nucleotides: TGTGCCGTGGGGGACCGGAAAAGCACAGATACGCAGTATTTT. Encoded protein: CAVGDRKSTDTQYF.

J is TRBJ2-1 and V is TRBV7-9, with 9 bases that match TRBD2. CDR1 is SEHNR, CDR2 FQNEAQ, per germline (reference sequence). CDR3 length: 15 residues. V lost 3 bases and J lost 4; bases outside the gene matches: 4. CDR3 DNA: TGTGCCAGCAGCTTGCGGGAGGGCGCATACAATGAGCAGTTCTTC. It is translated as CASSLREGAYNEQFF.

This clonotype was observed a handful of times. The junction shows a germline mismatch at one end, possibly a read error. The V and J genes are TRBV15 and TRBJ2-3, with 9 bases fitting TRBD1. The CDR3 has 14 residues. CDR1 is LNHNV, CDR2 YYDKDF, per germline (reference sequence). Written as DNA, the CDR3 is TGTGCCACCAGCGGAGACAGGGGGGGAGATACGCAGTATTTT. Amino acid sequence: CATSGDRGGDTQYF.

This rearrangement joins TRBV7-2 to TRBJ2-2; TRBD1 might be the D (5 bases). CDR1 and CDR2 (germline): SGHTA, FQGNSA. This CDR3 comprises 14 residues. Trimming left V 3 bases short and J 8 bases short, with 13 bases between. The CDR3 region is CASSLGQGFGELFF. CDR3 DNA: TGTGCCAGCAGCTTGGGGCAGGGCTTTGGGGAGCTGTTTTTT.

The chain has TRBV20-1 and TRBJ2-3, with TRBD2 identical over 9 bases. With V trimmed by 0 bases and J by 5 bases, 9 bases remained unmatched. CDR1 is DFQATT and CDR2 is SNEGSKA in the germline V gene (reference sequence). CDR3 length equals 16 residues. CDR3 sequence (DNA): TGCAGTGCTAGAGAGGGGCGGGAGGGCCTTATAGATACGCAGTATTTT. This encodes CSAREGREGLIDTQYF.

In its sample, this clonotype was seen a few times. The V call is TRBV7-2, the J call TRBJ2-5, with TRBD2 identical over 9 bases. The ends lost 5 bases at V and 4 bases at J; junction bases unmatched: 8. In germline, CDR1 is SGHTA, CDR2 FQGNSA. The CDR3 has 15 amino acids. The CDR3 reads CASSDSSGNLETQYF. The CDR3 DNA is TGTGCCAGCAGCGACTCTAGCGGGAACCTAGAGACCCAGTACTTC. Full variable domain (missing parts from reference TRBV7-2 and TRBJ2-5): GAGVSQSPSNKVTEKGKDVELRCDPISGHTALYWYRQSLGQGLEFLIYFQGNSAPDKSGLPSDRFSAERTGGSVSTLTIQRTQQEDSAVYLCASSDSSGNLETQYFGPGTRLLVL.

DNA of the CDR3: TGTGCCAGCAGTTCCCGGGGCCATACGCAGTATTTT. This encodes CASSSRGHTQYF. The V call is TRBV27, the J call TRBJ2-3, with D perhaps being TRBD1 or TRBD2 (5 bases each). The V and J ends lost 4 bases and 7 bases respectively, with 9 bases between them. Germline V CDR1 and CDR2: MNHEY, SMNVEV (reference sequence). The CDR3 runs to 12 residues.

V gene TRBV7-2 combines with J gene TRBJ2-3; 7 bases match TRBD2. The germline V gene has CDR1 SGHTA and CDR2 FQGNSA. CDR3 length equals 17 residues. The ends lost 0 bases at V and 0 bases at J; junction bases unmatched: 6. The CDR3 here is CASSLAGGAASTDTQYF. The CDR3 DNA is TGTGCCAGCAGCTTAGCGGGAGGGGCCGCTAGCACAGATACGCAGTATTTT.

This clonotype is a singleton in its sample. This chain links TRBV7-2 with TRBJ2-7, with a possible D match to TRBD2 (6 bases). Near its end, the DNA agrees better with TRBJ2-1, so the J call may be wrong. The CDR3 contains 14 residues. The germline gives CDR1 SGHTA, CDR2 FQGNSA. CDR3 bases: TGTGCCAGCAGCTTCGTGTACGGGAGTAATGAGCAGTTCTTC. Its protein product is CASSFVYGSNEQFF.

V gene TRBV20-1 combines with J gene TRBJ2-1; 7 bases agree with TRBD2. V shed 0 bases, J shed 2 bases, and the junction held 7 bases outside the gene matches. Germline V gene data show CDR1 as DFQATT and CDR2 as SNEGSKA (reference sequence). The CDR3 loop spans 16 amino acids. The CDR3 here is CSARDPSSGAYNEQFF. The DNA of the CDR3 is TGCAGTGCTAGAGACCCTTCTAGCGGCGCCTACAATGAGCAGTTCTTC.

The chain has TRBV5-1 and TRBJ1-2, with 7 bases lining up with TRBD1. Per the germline V gene, CDR1 is SGHRS and CDR2 is YFSETQ. Trimming took 0 bases from V and 7 from J; bases not matched to a gene: 6. The CDR3 consists of 14 residues. In DNA form, the CDR3 reads TGCGCCAGCAGCTTGGTGGAGGGGGCTGGTGGCTACACCTTC. This encodes CASSLVEGAGGYTF. The whole variable domain, remainder taken from reference TRBV5-1 and TRBJ1-2, is KAGVTQTPRYLIKTRGQQVTLSCSPISGHRSVSWYQQTPGQGLQFLFEYFSETQRNKGNFPGRFSGRQFSNSRSEMNVSTLELGDSALYLCASSLVEGAGGYTFGSGTRLTVV.

This clonotype has only a few counts. This chain links TRBV29-1 with TRBJ1-2; D is ambiguous. V shed 7 bases and J shed 8 bases, with 8 bases lying between them. CDR1 SQVTM and CDR2 ANQGSEA come from the germline V gene. This CDR3 comprises 9 residues. CDR3 in amino acids: CSASEGYTF. The DNA for the CDR3 is TGCAGCGCCTCTGAGGGCTACACCTTC.

This chain links TRBV11-2 with TRBJ2-1; tentatively, D is TRBD2 (6 bases). Trimming removed 3 bases from V and 3 bases from J, with 12 bases in between. The germline CDR1 and CDR2 sequences are SGHAT and FQNNGV. The CDR3 covers 15 residues. The CDR3 coding sequence is TGTGCCAGCAGCTTGGAGGGAGGCTTCTACAATGAGCAGTTCTTC. It is translated as CASSLEGGFYNEQFF.